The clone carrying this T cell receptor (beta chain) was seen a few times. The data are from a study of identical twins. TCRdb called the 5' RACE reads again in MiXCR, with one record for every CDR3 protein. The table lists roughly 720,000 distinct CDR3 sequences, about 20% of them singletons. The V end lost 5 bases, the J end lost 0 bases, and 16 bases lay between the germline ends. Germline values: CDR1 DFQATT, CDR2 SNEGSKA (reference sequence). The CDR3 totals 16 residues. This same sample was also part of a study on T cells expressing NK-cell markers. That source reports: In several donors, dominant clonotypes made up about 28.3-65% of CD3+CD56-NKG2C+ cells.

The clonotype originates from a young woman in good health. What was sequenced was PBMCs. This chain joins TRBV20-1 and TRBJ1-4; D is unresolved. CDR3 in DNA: TGCAGTGCTTCCGACGGACGGCTCGCAACTAATGAAAAACTGTTTTTT. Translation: CSASDGRLATNEKLFF.